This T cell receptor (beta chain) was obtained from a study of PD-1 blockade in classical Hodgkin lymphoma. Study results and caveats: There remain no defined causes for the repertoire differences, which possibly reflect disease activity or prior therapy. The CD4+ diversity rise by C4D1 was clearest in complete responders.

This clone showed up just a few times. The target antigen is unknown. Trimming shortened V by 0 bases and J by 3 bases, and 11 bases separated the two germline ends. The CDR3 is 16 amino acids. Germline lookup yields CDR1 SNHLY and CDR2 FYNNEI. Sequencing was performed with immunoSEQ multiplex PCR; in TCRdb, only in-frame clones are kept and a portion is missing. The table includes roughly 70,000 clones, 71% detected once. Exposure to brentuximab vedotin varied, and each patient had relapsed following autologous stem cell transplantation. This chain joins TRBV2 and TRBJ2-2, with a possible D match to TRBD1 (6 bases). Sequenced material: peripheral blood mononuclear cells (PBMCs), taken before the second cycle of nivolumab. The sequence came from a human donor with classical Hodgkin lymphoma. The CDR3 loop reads CASSEALDRYTGELFF. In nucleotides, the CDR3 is TGTGCCAGCAGTGAAGCGCTGGACAGATACACCGGGGAGCTGTTTTTT.